This is a list of T cell receptor beta chains from one sample in a study of human T cells and chemical hapten exposure. TCRdb called the RACE reads again in MiXCR, with one record for every CDR3 protein. In the table there are 150,000 to 200,000 distinct CDR3 sequences, 25% to 35% of which are singletons. The sequencing here drew on whole blood, taken in connection with sensitization to the hapten diphenylcyclopropenone (DPC). These receptors came from a young woman with alopecia areata. Some clones in this sample may be carry-over from other donors' samples. The CDR3 runs from the conserved cysteine through the conserved F or W. A D gene is named only where the DNA matches it firmly. The size of a clone is reported for some rows only, either as once, few or many, or as a class for expanded clones.

D,V,J,size,CDR3,DNA
TRBD1,TRBV9,TRBJ2-5,-,CASSKGQGQETQYF,TGTGCCAGCAGCAAAGGACAGGGACAAGAGACCCAGTACTTC
-,TRBV29-1,TRBJ1-2,-,CSVVARVYGYTF,TGCAGCGTTGTGGCCAGGGTCTATGGCTACACCTTC
-,TRBV7-2,TRBJ2-7,-,CASSLGRQNEQYF,TGTGCCAGCAGCTTAGGGAGACAGAACGAGCAGTACTTC
TRBD2,TRBV18,TRBJ2-3,-,CASSPPVAGIDRTQYF,TGTGCCAGCTCACCACCGGTAGCGGGTATCGATAGAACGCAGTATTTT
TRBD1,TRBV7-9,TRBJ2-3,many,CASSLVQQGANTQYF,TGTGCCAGCAGCTTAGTGCAACAGGGGGCAAATACGCAGTATTTT
-,TRBV5-1,TRBJ1-6,-,CASSETGQPDSPLHF,TGCGCCAGCAGCGAGACTGGACAGCCTGATTCACCCCTCCACTTT
TRBD2,TRBV9,TRBJ2-7,few,CASSVMGGGPYEQYF,TGTGCCAGCAGCGTAATGGGCGGGGGACCCTACGAGCAGTACTTC
-,TRBV19,TRBJ1-5,few,CASSPIGVSSQPQHF,TGTGCCAGTAGTCCTATCGGGGTTAGTAGTCAGCCCCAGCATTTT
-,TRBV9,TRBJ2-3,many,CASSVGSHRSTDTQYF,TGTGCCAGCAGCGTAGGTTCCCACAGGAGCACAGATACGCAGTATTTT
-,TRBV7-2,TRBJ2-1,few,CASSQGDTEQFF,TGTGCCAGCAGCCAGGGAGATACTGAGCAGTTCTTC
TRBD2,TRBV7-9,TRBJ2-7,-,CASSLLSGSSYEQYF,TGTGCCAGCAGCTTACTCAGCGGGAGCTCCTACGAGCAGTACTTC
-,TRBV29-1,TRBJ2-7,many,CSVGGDYEQYF,TGCAGCGTTGGGGGGGACTACGAGCAGTACTTC
-,TRBV7-9,TRBJ1-1,-,CASSSPGDIRAFF,TGTGCCAGCAGCTCGCCGGGCGATATACGAGCTTTCTTT
-,TRBV15,TRBJ2-7,-,CATSRYDTVHVEQYF,TGTGCCACCAGCAGATACGACACGGTTCATGTGGAGCAGTACTTC
-,TRBV4-1,TRBJ2-7,many,CASSTRTDGYEQYF,TGCGCCAGCAGCACTCGGACAGACGGATACGAGCAGTACTTC
-,TRBV7-2,TRBJ2-5,-,CASSRGGPNRETQYF,TGTGCCAGCAGCAGGGGCGGACCCAACCGGGAGACCCAGTACTTC
TRBD1,TRBV24-1,TRBJ2-3,-,CATRATGERTDTQYF,TGTGCCACCAGGGCGACAGGGGAACGCACAGATACGCAGTATTTT
-,TRBV10-2,TRBJ2-5,few,CASSLDFETQYF,TGCGCCAGCAGTTTGGACTTTGAGACCCAGTACTTC